This is a list of T cell receptor beta chains from one sample in a study of CD8 T cells in ankylosing spondylitis. TCRdb used MiXCR to reprocess the 5' RACE reads, holding one entry per CDR3 protein. The sample lists around 890,000 distinct CDR3 sequences; about 12% were seen once. The specimen sequenced was blood, either unsorted or a sorted T cell fraction (not recorded which). The receptors were sampled from a male donor with ankylosing spondylitis. The CDR3 runs from the conserved cysteine through the conserved F or W. D genes are given only for firm matches. Clone size is not always given. Where it is, it says once, few, many or a class for expanded clones.

clone_size j_call d_call v_call cdr3_length cdr3_aa cdr3_nt
NA TRBJ2-2 TRBD2 TRBV4-2 15 CASSPSGGDTGELFF TGTGCCAGCAGCCCGAGCGGGGGTGACACCGGGGAGCTGTTTTTT
few TRBJ2-5 TRBD1 TRBV27 15 CASTRQGSRQETQYF TGTGCCAGCACCAGACAGGGCTCCCGACAAGAGACCCAGTACTTC
few TRBJ2-5 NA TRBV11-2 15 CASSFAGAQGETQYF TGTGCCAGCAGCTTCGCGGGAGCCCAGGGGGAGACCCAGTACTTC
many TRBJ2-1 TRBD2 TRBV9 15 CASSVMGGTYNEQFF TGTGCCAGCAGCGTTATGGGAGGGACCTACAATGAGCAGTTCTTC
few TRBJ1-1 NA TRBV20-1 13 CSTSPGEGVEAFF TGCAGTACCTCTCCAGGGGAGGGAGTTGAAGCTTTCTTT
few TRBJ2-3 NA TRBV9 15 CASSVTPQPTDTQYF TGTGCCAGCAGCGTAACCCCCCAACCCACAGATACGCAGTATTTT
once TRBJ2-3 TRBD2 TRBV20-1 13 CSAREAGVNTQYF TGCAGTGCTAGAGAAGCGGGAGTAAATACGCAGTATTTT
few TRBJ2-3 NA TRBV12-3/TRBV12-4 13 CASSFGRGNTQYF TGTGCCAGCAGTTTTGGCCGTGGAAATACGCAGTATTTT
NA TRBJ2-3 TRBD2 TRBV5-1 17 CASSLRTSGRRTDTQYF TGCGCCAGCAGCTTGAGGACTAGCGGGAGGAGGACAGATACGCAGTATTTT
few TRBJ2-5 NA TRBV9 13 CASSATGRETQYF TGTGCCAGCAGCGCAACAGGGAGGGAGACCCAGTACTTC
many TRBJ1-2 NA TRBV29-1 13 CSVGQLNNYGYTF TGCAGCGTCGGACAGCTTAATAACTATGGCTACACCTTC
NA TRBJ1-1 NA TRBV20-1 16 CSAFPLQQDRNTEAFF TGCAGTGCTTTCCCCCTTCAACAGGACCGGAACACTGAAGCTTTCTTT
NA TRBJ2-7 NA TRBV9 15 CASSVGQDSSYEQYF TGTGCCAGCAGCGTAGGGCAGGATAGCTCCTACGAGCAGTACTTC
many TRBJ1-5 TRBD1 TRBV10-3 17 CASAGTGGLIGNQPQHF TGTGCCTCCGCCGGGACAGGGGGCCTTATTGGCAATCAGCCCCAGCATTTT
NA TRBJ1-6 NA TRBV7-2 14 CASSLAGSGSPLHF TGTGCCAGCAGCTTAGCGGGGAGCGGTTCACCCCTCCACTTT
NA TRBJ2-4 NA TRBV20-1 15 CSARVGGSRDNIQYF TGCAGTGCTAGAGTGGGTGGGAGTCGCGATAACATTCAGTACTTC
many TRBJ2-1 TRBD2 TRBV29-1 15 CSVDPLADSYNEQFF TGCAGCGTTGACCCCCTAGCGGACTCCTACAATGAGCAGTTCTTC
few TRBJ2-1 NA TRBV6-2/TRBV6-3 13 CASTGRVPNEQFF TGTGCCAGCACCGGCAGGGTTCCTAATGAGCAGTTCTTC
few TRBJ2-1 TRBD1 TRBV5-5 14 CASSPPGQGPSLVF TGTGCCAGCAGCCCCCCGGGACAGGGTCCCTCTTTGGTCTTC
NA TRBJ2-5 TRBD1 TRBV20-1 16 CSARDPGQGIQETQYF TGCAGTGCTAGAGATCCCGGACAGGGGATTCAAGAGACCCAGTACTTC
many TRBJ1-2 TRBD1 TRBV5-5 15 CASSSTGTEGLGYTF TGTGCCAGCAGCTCGACCGGGACAGAAGGGCTTGGCTACACCTTC
NA TRBJ2-5 NA TRBV6-1 14 CASAKRGVQETQYF TGTGCCAGCGCCAAACGGGGAGTTCAAGAGACCCAGTACTTC
few TRBJ2-7 NA TRBV20-1 14 CSAVDGLDGPEQYF TGCAGTGCCGTAGATGGGCTAGATGGGCCCGAGCAGTACTTC
few TRBJ1-1 NA TRBV2 13 CASNTDRNTEAFF TGTGCCAGCAACACAGACAGGAACACTGAAGCTTTCTTT
few TRBJ1-2 NA TRBV7-9 13 CASSLRDRRSYTF TGTGCCAGCAGCTTAAGAGACAGGAGGAGCTACACCTTC
few TRBJ2-3 NA TRBV5-6 15 CASSLKGLLKDTQYF TGTGCCAGCAGCCTAAAGGGACTCCTCAAGGATACGCAGTATTTT
many TRBJ2-2 TRBD1 TRBV29-1 13 CSVDRGNTGELFF TGCAGCGTCGACAGGGGAAACACCGGGGAGCTGTTTTTT
many TRBJ2-5 NA TRBV20-1 12 CSARLGGETQYF TGCAGTGCTAGGTTGGGGGGAGAGACCCAGTACTTC
once TRBJ1-1 NA TRBV6-2/TRBV6-3 16 CASTPSGLMWNTEAFF TGTGCCAGCACCCCCTCCGGGTTAATGTGGAACACTGAAGCTTTCTTT
many TRBJ1-1 NA TRBV7-9 12 CASGLMNTEAFF TGTGCCAGCGGATTGATGAACACTGAAGCTTTCTTT
NA TRBJ2-4 TRBD1 TRBV27 16 CASSYGQGLTKNIQYF TGTGCCAGCAGTTACGGACAGGGTTTGACCAAAAACATTCAGTACTTC
NA TRBJ2-2 NA TRBV4-2 14 CASSQDRGPGELFF TGTGCCAGCAGCCAAGATAGAGGGCCCGGGGAGCTGTTTTTT
many TRBJ2-7 TRBD2 TRBV20-1 14 CSARRASGKSEQYF TGCAGTGCCCGCCGGGCTAGCGGGAAGAGCGAGCAGTACTTC
few TRBJ2-1 NA TRBV20-1 12 CSAQFGGDEQFF TGCAGTGCCCAGTTCGGAGGGGATGAGCAGTTCTTC